The clone carrying this T cell receptor beta chain was recorded only once. TCRdb's copy holds only in-frame clones and misses some; the assay was immunoSEQ multiplex PCR. The sample gives 300,000 to 450,000 clones, approximately 89% of which show up once; more than 1.5% is in the top ten. The data originate from a study of blood T cell repertoires in COVID-19. Study-wide background: COVID-19 samples collected from the United States, Italy and Spain covered acute and convalescent phases.

The CDR3 loop spans 12 amino acids. From germline, CDR1 is ENHRY and CDR2 SYGVKD. Deletions cut 10 bases from V and 2 bases from J, with 11 bases between. Sequences were obtained from PBMCs or T cells enriched from blood (not recorded which). The chain uses TRBV10-3 and TRBJ1-1; D remains unclear. This TCR was sampled from a man aged 35-49 years in a cohort exposed to, infected with or recovered from COVID-19 (not recorded which). The CDR3 DNA is TGTGCCACCAGCGGGGTTAACACTGAAGCTTTCTTT. It encodes CATSGVNTEAFF.